This is a list of T cell receptor beta chains from one sample in a study of T cells in localized non-small cell lung cancer. Only in-frame clones appear in the TCRdb table, and some are missing; sequencing was by immunoSEQ multiplex PCR. The sample shows about 52,000 clones, 80% to 90% of them seen only once. Here the sequenced sample was peripheral blood, taken before any cancer treatment. The receptors come from a male donor aged 60 or over with stage III squamous cell lung carcinoma. Each CDR3 is given with its conserved first and last residue. A D gene is named only where the DNA matches it firmly. The listing skips clone size in some rows; elsewhere it reads once, few, many or a size class.

D | J | size | V | CDR3 | DNA
TRBD2 | TRBJ2-7 | once | TRBV11-2 | CASSLQAGVYEQYF | TGTGCCAGCAGCTTACAAGCGGGGGTCTACGAGCAGTACTTC
TRBD1 | TRBJ2-7 | NA | TRBV27 | CASSFTGAYEQYF | TGTGCCAGCAGTTTTACAGGGGCCTACGAGCAGTACTTC
NA | TRBJ2-3 | NA | TRBV19 | CASTSGGTDTQYF | TGTGCCAGTACCTCCGGCGGCACAGATACGCAGTATTTT
NA | TRBJ1-1 | NA | TRBV7-2 | CASSLTTGGITEAFF | TGTGCCAGCAGCTTAACAACGGGAGGGATCACTGAAGCTTTCTTT
NA | TRBJ1-5 | NA | TRBV28 | CASSSGGNQPQHF | TGTGCCAGCAGTTCCGGGGGAAATCAGCCCCAGCATTTT
TRBD1 | TRBJ2-7 | NA | TRBV6-6 | CASSRRDRGYEQYF | TGTGCCAGCAGTCGGCGGGACAGGGGGTACGAGCAGTACTTC
NA | TRBJ2-6 | NA | TRBV25-1 | CASSSISGANVLTF | TGTGCCAGCAGCTCAATCTCTGGGGCCAACGTCCTGACTTTC
NA | TRBJ1-1 | NA | TRBV5-1 | CASSLERTEVEAFF | TGCGCCAGCAGCTTGGAGAGGACAGAGGTAGAAGCTTTCTTT
NA | TRBJ2-1 | NA | TRBV5-1 | CASSLSYLDNEQFF | TGCGCCAGCAGCTTGAGCTACCTGGACAATGAGCAGTTCTTC
NA | TRBJ1-1 | few | TRBV5-1 | CASSLSTGKNTEAFF | TGCGCCAGCAGCTTAAGTACGGGAAAGAACACTGAAGCTTTCTTT
NA | TRBJ2-3 | NA | TRBV18 | CASSYLADTQYF | TGTGCCAGCTCCTATCTAGCAGATACGCAGTATTTT
NA | TRBJ1-2 | NA | TRBV15 | CATGWDYGYTF | TGTGCCACCGGGTGGGACTATGGCTACACCTTC
TRBD2 | TRBJ2-4 | NA | TRBV5-4 | CASSSDDLAGTKNIQYF | TGTGCCAGCAGCTCGGATGATCTAGCGGGCACCAAAAACATTCAGTACTTC
NA | TRBJ1-1 | NA | TRBV18 | CASSPGTEAFF | TGTGCCAGCTCACCGGGCACTGAAGCTTTCTTT
TRBD1 | TRBJ2-7 | NA | TRBV5-1 | CASSLSPDRTYEQYF | TGCGCCAGCAGCTTGTCTCCGGACAGGACCTACGAGCAGTACTTC
NA | TRBJ1-2 | once | TRBV5-1 | CASSDDSYGYTF | TGCGCCAGCAGCGACGACAGTTATGGCTACACCTTC
NA | TRBJ1-3 | NA | TRBV18 | CASSPMGPKAGNTIYF | TGTGCCAGCTCACCAATGGGACCCAAAGCTGGAAACACCATATATTTT
TRBD2 | TRBJ2-2 | NA | TRBV19 | CASGTSANTGELFF | TGTGCCAGTGGGACTAGCGCGAACACCGGGGAGCTGTTTTTT
TRBD1 | TRBJ1-5 | NA | TRBV5-1 | CASSPGQGNQPQHF | TGCGCCAGCAGCCCCGGACAGGGCAATCAGCCCCAGCATTTT
TRBD2 | TRBJ2-7 | once | TRBV6-5 | CASSYSASGGYEQYF | TGTGCCAGCAGTTACTCAGCTAGCGGGGGCTACGAGCAGTACTTC
TRBD1 | TRBJ1-1 | NA | TRBV7-8 | CASSDQGAGTEAFF | TGTGCCAGCAGCGATCAGGGGGCTGGCACTGAAGCTTTCTTT
TRBD2 | TRBJ2-5 | NA | TRBV11-1 | CASSLDLAGSYQETQYF | TGTGCCAGCAGCTTAGATCTAGCGGGATCGTACCAAGAGACCCAGTACTTC
NA | TRBJ2-2 | NA | TRBV5-1 | CASSLVLGKAVRAGELFF | TGCGCCAGCAGCTTGGTATTAGGGAAGGCGGTCCGCGCCGGGGAGCTGTTTTTT
NA | TRBJ1-1 | NA | TRBV10-3 | CAISDGLMNTEAFF | TGTGCCATCAGTGACGGGTTGATGAACACTGAAGCTTTCTTT